The rows below give T cell receptor beta chains drawn from one sample of a study of blood T cell repertoires in COVID-19. Method: immunoSEQ multiplex PCR; TCRdb's copy keeps in-frame clones and lacks some. The sample has 100,000 to 120,000 clones; nearly 90% are singletons. Input material: peripheral blood. The receptors were sampled from a human donor in a cohort sampled during active COVID-19. Both conserved end residues are trimmed from each CDR3.

v_gene	CDR3aa
TRBV30	AWSWEGGYT
TRBV7-2	AKRLAGGTDTQY
TRBV5-1	ASSSGQTLSTEAF
TRBV6-6	ASSYVVGGDEKLF
TRBV5-1	ASSLGTSTDTQY
TRBV6-6	ASSSQGYEQY
TRBV24-1	ATSGHRAGTGELF
TRBV4-2	ASSSEVAGGGEQF
TRBV2	ASTLTSLGTGELF
TRBV7-2	ASSLARSSGGEQY